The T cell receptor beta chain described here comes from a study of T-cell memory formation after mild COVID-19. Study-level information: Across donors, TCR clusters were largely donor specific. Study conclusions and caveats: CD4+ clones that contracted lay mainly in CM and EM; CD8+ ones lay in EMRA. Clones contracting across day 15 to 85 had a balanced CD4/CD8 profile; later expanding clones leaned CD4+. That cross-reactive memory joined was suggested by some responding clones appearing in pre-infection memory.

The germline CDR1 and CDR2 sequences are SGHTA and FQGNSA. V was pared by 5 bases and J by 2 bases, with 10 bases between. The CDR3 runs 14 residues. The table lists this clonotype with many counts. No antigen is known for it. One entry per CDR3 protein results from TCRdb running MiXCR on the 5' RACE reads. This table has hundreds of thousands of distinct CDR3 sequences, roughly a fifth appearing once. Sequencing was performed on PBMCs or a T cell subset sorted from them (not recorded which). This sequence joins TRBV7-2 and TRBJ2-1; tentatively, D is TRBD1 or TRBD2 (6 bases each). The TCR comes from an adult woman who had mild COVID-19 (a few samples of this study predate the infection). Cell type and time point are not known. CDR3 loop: CASSAGGPYNEQFF. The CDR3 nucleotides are TGTGCCAGCAGCGCCGGGGGCCCCTACAATGAGCAGTTCTTC.